This T cell receptor beta chain was profiled in a study of T cells in Graves' hyperthyroidism and ophthalmopathy. V lost 7 bases to trimming and J lost 0 bases, with 11 bases between them. Germline V gene data show CDR1 as SGHRS and CDR2 as YFSETQ. This CDR3 is built from 14 residues. In this sample, this clonotype turned up many times. Its antigen is not identified. Using RNA transcripts as the source, TCR beta CDR3 regions were amplified. HTBI primers drove first-round RT-PCR of the TCR CDR3. TCRdb fed the multiplex PCR reads into MiXCR, producing one record per CDR3 protein. The data hold about 400,000 distinct CDR3 sequences, with over 13% observed a single time. Overall study results and limits: A median about 6 months before onset, the model predicted ophthalmopathy.

The V gene is TRBV5-1, the J gene TRBJ2-1, with D possibly matching TRBD1 (5 bases). This TCR derives from a man aged 45-60 years with Graves' ophthalmopathy. The sequencing sample was made of blood. The CDR3 here is CASQRDSSYNEQFF. The CDR3 nucleotides read TGCGCCAGCCAGCGCGACAGCTCCTACAATGAGCAGTTCTTC.